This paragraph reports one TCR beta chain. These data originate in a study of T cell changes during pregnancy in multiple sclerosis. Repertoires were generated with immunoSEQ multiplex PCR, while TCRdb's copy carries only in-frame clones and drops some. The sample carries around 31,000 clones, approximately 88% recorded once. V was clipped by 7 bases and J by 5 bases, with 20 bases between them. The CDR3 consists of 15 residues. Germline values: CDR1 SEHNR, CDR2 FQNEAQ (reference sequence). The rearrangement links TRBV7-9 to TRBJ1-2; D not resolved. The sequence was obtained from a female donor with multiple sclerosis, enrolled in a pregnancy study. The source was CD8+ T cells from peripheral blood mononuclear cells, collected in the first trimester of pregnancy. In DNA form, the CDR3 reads TGTGCCAGCAACGACCGGGGAGGGAGTGAATATGGCTACACCTTC. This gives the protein CASNDRGGSEYGYTF.